These 3 T cell receptor beta chains originate from one sample sequenced in a study of Graves' ophthalmopathy and Graves' hyperthyroidism. Beta-chain TCR CDR3 regions were amplified from RNA transcripts. First-round RT-PCR used HTBI primers; second-round multiplex PCR followed. TCRdb re-called the multiplex PCR reads through MiXCR, storing one row per CDR3 protein. Counted here are hundreds of thousands of distinct CDR3 sequences, under 50% occurring once; the ten biggest clones make up around 3%. The specimen was peripheral blood. The receptors originated from an adult man with Graves' ophthalmopathy.

Ten or more counts support this clonotype. This sequence joins TRBV5-1 and TRBJ1-5; possible D gene TRBD1, 5 bases. Trimming pared 3 bases from V and 6 bases from J, leaving 13 bases between. Germline assignment: CDR1 SGHRS and CDR2 YFSETQ. This CDR3 has 14 residues. The CDR3 loop is CASSWVAGTQPQHF. CDR3 nucleotide sequence: TGCGCCAGCAGCTGGGTGGCCGGGACTCAGCCCCAGCATTTT.

Concerning this clonotype: Because it lacks the conserved phenylalanine or tryptophan at the end, this CDR3 is likely a read error. This chain uses TRBV7-2 with TRBJ1-2, with a possible D match to TRBD1 (5 bases). Germline V gene lookup returns CDR1 SGHTA and CDR2 FQGNSA. CDR3 length: 16 residues. V lost 1 base to trimming and J lost 0 bases, with 12 bases between them. CDR3 loop: CASSLGAGSANYGYTL. CDR3 sequence (DNA): TGTGCCAGCAGCTTAGGAGCAGGGTCCGCTAACTATGGCTACACCCTC.

This clonotype appeared a few times. The chain carries TRBV5-4 and TRBJ2-7; D may match TRBD1 or TRBD2 (5 bases each). The CDR3 loop spans 15 amino acids. Germline CDR1 is SGHNT and CDR2 is YYREEE (reference sequence). Trimming shortened V by 0 bases and J by 3 bases, and 13 bases separated the two germline ends. The CDR3 coding sequence is TGTGCCAGCAGCTTGGGGGGACGGAGGTTCTACGAGCAGTACTTC. Translation gives CASSLGGRRFYEQYF.